Listed below are T cell receptor beta chains from one sample, sequenced in a study of blood T cell repertoires in COVID-19. Clones were read by immunoSEQ multiplex PCR, and TCRdb kept only the in-frame ones, dropping some. The sample includes 60,000 or so clones, approximately 89% of them seen just once. Sequencing was performed on peripheral blood. The source is a man aged 55 to 70 with acute or convalescent COVID-19. Both conserved end residues are part of each CDR3. The D gene is left open where the match is weak. The listing skips clone size in some rows; elsewhere it reads once, few, many or a size class.

j_gene	abundance	d_gene	v_gene	CDR3nt	CDR3aa
TRBJ1-4	NA	NA	TRBV24-1	TGTGCCACCAGTGATCGGAAGGGATGCAGGGGCCCCGGAGAAGTGTTTTTT	CATSDRKGCRGPGEVFF
TRBJ1-2	NA	NA	TRBV24-1	TGTGCCACCAGTGACGAGACAGGTACCTATGGCTACACCTTC	CATSDETGTYGYTF
TRBJ2-5	NA	TRBD1	TRBV10-1	TGCGCCAGCAGTGACAGGGGGCTTGGGGAGACCCAGTACTTC	CASSDRGLGETQYF
TRBJ2-1	NA	TRBD2	TRBV10-1	TGCGCCAGCAGTGAGGGCGGGACTAACAACGATGAGCAGTTCTTC	CASSEGGTNNDEQFF
TRBJ2-1	once	NA	TRBV3-1/TRBV3-2	TGTGCCAGCAGCCACCCACCTGCCAGGGGCAATGAGCAGTTCTTC	CASSHPPARGNEQFF
TRBJ1-1	NA	NA	TRBV7-3	TGTGCCAGCAGCTTCGGAATTGGGGCAGGGATCACTGAAGCTTTCTTT	CASSFGIGAGITEAFF
TRBJ2-5	NA	NA	TRBV6-6	TGTGCCAGCAGTTACTTTACTCGGAGGGAGACCCAGTACTTC	CASSYFTRRETQYF
TRBJ2-7	NA	NA	TRBV3-1/TRBV3-2	TGTGCCAGCTGCTTACAGGGTACCTACGAGCAGTACTTC	CASCLQGTYEQYF
TRBJ2-3	NA	NA	TRBV4-3	TGCGCCAGCAGCCAAGATACGCGCTCAGATACGCAGTATTTT	CASSQDTRSDTQYF
TRBJ1-2	NA	NA	TRBV4-2	TGTGCCAGCAGCCAAGCCCTTGGGGGGATAGACCCTTCTAACTATGGCTACACCTTC	CASSQALGGIDPSNYGYTF
TRBJ2-7	NA	TRBD1	TRBV6-5	TGTGCCAGCAGGTACCGGGACAGGTTTGGCTACGAGCAGTACTTC	CASRYRDRFGYEQYF
TRBJ1-5	NA	NA	TRBV18	TGTGCCAGCTCACCCCCTAACAGTCCTCAGCCCCAGCATTTT	CASSPPNSPQPQHF
TRBJ1-1	NA	NA	TRBV2	TGTGCCAGCATCAACCCACTTAGCACTGAAGCTTTCTTT	CASINPLSTEAFF
TRBJ2-7	NA	NA	TRBV3-1/TRBV3-2	TGTGCCAGCAGCCGTGGGAGGGACAGGAACTGGGGGCAGTACTTC	CASSRGRDRNWGQYF
TRBJ2-7	NA	TRBD1	TRBV5-1	TGCGCCAGCAGCCCAAGACAGGACAGGGGCTACGAGCAGTACTTC	CASSPRQDRGYEQYF
TRBJ1-5	NA	NA	TRBV21-1	TGTGCCAGCAGCAAAGGAGGACAGGGACTACTTTATAGCAATCAGCCCCAGCATTTT	CASSKGGQGLLYSNQPQHF
TRBJ2-1	few	TRBD2	TRBV4-2	TGTGCCAGCAGCCGTCCCGGGACTAGCGGGGATTACAATGAGCAGTTCTTC	CASSRPGTSGDYNEQFF
TRBJ2-2	NA	NA	TRBV24-1	TGTGCCACCAGTCTGTCCGGGGAGCTGTTTTTT	CATSLSGELFF
TRBJ1-2	NA	NA	TRBV6-4	TGTGCCAGCAGTGACTCTTCCCTTACAGGGATGAGGGATGGCTACACCTTC	CASSDSSLTGMRDGYTF
TRBJ2-1	medium-sized	TRBD2	TRBV6-2/TRBV6-3	TGTGCCAGCAGTTACGGGGAAGCGGGGGCGGGGAATGAGCAGTTCTTC	CASSYGEAGAGNEQFF
TRBJ2-2	NA	TRBD2	TRBV9	TGTGCCAGCAGCGTCCTACCGGGGGGGCCTAGTAACACCGGGGAGCTGTTTTTT	CASSVLPGGPSNTGELFF
TRBJ1-4	NA	TRBD1	TRBV10-1	TGCGCCAGCAGTGTAAAGGGACAGGGGAGAGAAAAACTGTTTTTT	CASSVKGQGREKLFF
TRBJ1-4	once	NA	TRBV7-9	TGTGCCAGCAGCTTAGCTACAACTAATGAAAAACTGTTTTTT	CASSLATTNEKLFF
TRBJ2-3	few	TRBD2	TRBV27	TGTGCCAGCAGTTTCAGCAAGCGGGGGGGCCGGTCAGATACGCAGTATTTT	CASSFSKRGGRSDTQYF
TRBJ1-2	once	TRBD1	TRBV6-1	TGTGCCAGCAGACCCGCGGGACAGGGGGAATATGGCTACACCTTC	CASRPAGQGEYGYTF
TRBJ2-1	once	TRBD2	TRBV13	TGTGCCAGCAGCCCACGGACTAGCGGGGGGGCTGGGGATGAGCAGTTCTTC	CASSPRTSGGAGDEQFF
TRBJ2-7	NA	TRBD1	TRBV10-3	TGTGCCATCAGCCTAATGGGGGACAGCAGCGAGCAGTACTTC	CAISLMGDSSEQYF
TRBJ1-1	NA	TRBD1	TRBV12-3/TRBV12-4	TGTGCCAGCAGTTTCAGGGGGCGAGCTTTCTTT	CASSFRGRAFF
TRBJ2-3	NA	NA	TRBV15	TGTGCCACCAGCGGTACGGCAGATACGCAGTATTTT	CATSGTADTQYF
TRBJ2-1	NA	NA	TRBV7-2	TGTGCCAGCAGTTTTATCCCCGGAACAGGGAATGAGCAGTTCTTC	CASSFIPGTGNEQFF
TRBJ1-2	few	TRBD1	TRBV4-3	TGCGCCAGCAGCCAAGATATTGGGACAGGGGATGGCTACACCTTC	CASSQDIGTGDGYTF
TRBJ2-7	NA	NA	TRBV6-5	TGTGCCAGTGGGTTTCACGGAGACTACGAGCAGTACTTC	CASGFHGDYEQYF
TRBJ2-2	NA	TRBD2	TRBV9	TGTGCCAGCAGCCCCGGCAGCGGGGTTAACACCGGGGAGCTGTTTTTT	CASSPGSGVNTGELFF
TRBJ1-1	once	TRBD1	TRBV4-3	TGCGCCAGCAGCCAAGGAACCGGGACAGGGTTTTGGAACACTGAAGCTTTCTTT	CASSQGTGTGFWNTEAFF
TRBJ1-5	NA	TRBD1	TRBV28	TGTGCGACAGGGCAAAGCAATCAGCCCCAGCATTTT	CATGQSNQPQHF
TRBJ2-3	NA	TRBD2	TRBV19	TGTGCCAGTAGTCTTACAGCGGGAGCCACAGATACGCAGTATTTT	CASSLTAGATDTQYF
TRBJ1-2	NA	NA	TRBV16	TGTGCCAGCAGCCAACTGTCTAACTATGGCTACACCTTC	CASSQLSNYGYTF
TRBJ2-5	once	TRBD1	TRBV5-1	TGCGCCAGCCGACAGGGAGTCCAAGAGACCCAGTACTTC	CASRQGVQETQYF
TRBJ2-1	NA	TRBD2	TRBV6-2/TRBV6-3	TGTGCCAGCAGGCCTCTTAGCGGGGGGGCCCGTTTCTCCTACAATGAGCAGTTCTTC	CASRPLSGGARFSYNEQFF
TRBJ2-6	few	TRBD1	TRBV7-2	TGTGCCAGCAGCTCACCCCCGGGACAGGATTTCGCTGGGGCCAACGTCCTGACTTTC	CASSSPPGQDFAGANVLTF
TRBJ2-5	NA	TRBD1	TRBV7-9	TGTGCCAGCAGCTTATCAGGCAGGGGGCCGGAGACCCAGTACTTC	CASSLSGRGPETQYF
TRBJ1-2	NA	TRBD1	TRBV7-2	TGTGCCAGCAGCTCCCGGACAGGGGGCGAGAACACCTTC	CASSSRTGGENTF
TRBJ2-5	once	TRBD1	TRBV18	TGTGCCAGCTCACATGCCCCCAACAGGGGGTGGACCAAAGAGACCCAGTACTTC	CASSHAPNRGWTKETQYF
TRBJ1-6	NA	NA	TRBV5-4	TGTGCCAGCAGTCCCGACCAGGGAAGATCACCCCTCCACTTT	CASSPDQGRSPLHF
TRBJ1-1	NA	NA	TRBV6-5	TGTGCCAGCAGAGGCTCGGCTCTCGGGGGCACTGAAGCTTTCTTT	CASRGSALGGTEAFF
TRBJ2-7	NA	TRBD1	TRBV7-6	TGTGCCAGCAGCGACGGACAGGTTCTGGGCGAGCAGTACTTC	CASSDGQVLGEQYF
TRBJ1-5	few	TRBD1	TRBV19	TGTGCCAGTAGTATAGCGACAGGGAAGTATCAGCCCCAGCATTTT	CASSIATGKYQPQHF
TRBJ2-1	NA	TRBD1	TRBV6-5	TGTGCCAGCAGTTACCGGAGTACAGGGGGAGCCAATGAGCAGTTCTTC	CASSYRSTGGANEQFF
TRBJ2-1	few	TRBD2	TRBV6-5	TGTGCCAGCAGATCCGGACTAGCGAGTGAGCAGTTCTTC	CASRSGLASEQFF
TRBJ2-5	NA	NA	TRBV9	TGTGCCAGCAGCGTCGACGCCAGGTCGATGCCCCAGTACTTC	CASSVDARSMPQYF
TRBJ2-1	NA	TRBD2	TRBV14	TGTGCCAGCAGCCAGCCGGGACTAGCGGGGGTAGAGCAGTTCTTC	CASSQPGLAGVEQFF
TRBJ1-3	few	NA	TRBV6-2/TRBV6-3	TGTGCCAGCAGTTCCGGGGGCTCTGGAAACACCATATATTTT	CASSSGGSGNTIYF
TRBJ2-2	NA	NA	TRBV18	TGTGCCAGCTCACTACAGGACACCGGGGAGCTGTTTTTT	CASSLQDTGELFF
TRBJ1-1	NA	TRBD1	TRBV5-1	TGCGCCAGCAGCTCACAGGGGTCCCCCACTGAAGCTTTCTTT	CASSSQGSPTEAFF
TRBJ1-4	NA	NA	TRBV11-2	TGTGCCAGCAGCTTGGGGGGGGGAAACGTACTGTTTTTT	CASSLGGGNVLFF